A selection of T cell receptor beta chains follows, all from one sample in a study of T cells after yellow fever vaccination. MiXCR, run by TCRdb on the 5' RACE reads, gives a single entry per CDR3 protein. The data contain about 330,000 distinct CDR3 sequences, over 4% of them singletons. Sequencing used PBMCs, obtained 5 days after the yellow fever booster vaccination. The source of these receptors is a man between 18 and 29 years old who received the YFV17D yellow fever vaccine. Both conserved end residues are part of each CDR3. D genes are given only for firm matches. Not every row has a clone size; where given, it reads once, few, many or a size class.

j_call | v_call | clone_size | d_call | cdr3_aa | cdr3_nt
TRBJ2-5 | TRBV14 | many | NA | CASSQWYSAETQYF | TGTGCCAGCAGCCAATGGTATAGCGCAGAGACCCAGTACTTC
TRBJ1-1 | TRBV2 | NA | TRBD1 | CASSSRTGGSLSTEAFF | TGTGCCAGCAGTTCCCGGACAGGGGGAAGCCTCTCCACTGAAGCTTTCTTT
TRBJ2-5 | TRBV6-5 | NA | TRBD2 | CASSYALTSGGEGETQYF | TGTGCCAGCAGTTACGCTCTCACTAGCGGGGGGGAGGGAGAGACCCAGTACTTC
TRBJ2-5 | TRBV6-5 | NA | NA | CASGGRQETQYF | TGTGCCAGTGGGGGCAGACAAGAGACCCAGTACTTC
TRBJ1-5 | TRBV6-6 | few | NA | CASSYSDPYQPQHF | TGTGCCAGCAGTTACTCAGATCCTTATCAGCCCCAGCATTTT
TRBJ1-1 | TRBV9 | many | TRBD1 | CASSSRDRLNTEAFF | TGTGCCAGCAGCTCACGGGACAGACTGAACACTGAAGCTTTCTTT
TRBJ2-5 | TRBV28 | many | NA | CASRPGVQETQYF | TGTGCCAGCAGGCCAGGGGTTCAGGAGACCCAGTACTTC
TRBJ1-2 | TRBV5-1 | few | TRBD1 | CASSLGDRMYGYTF | TGCGCCAGCAGCTTGGGGGACAGGATGTATGGCTACACCTTC
TRBJ1-3 | TRBV7-2 | many | NA | CASSLQIPRGSTIYF | TGTGCCAGCAGCTTACAAATTCCGCGGGGTAGCACCATATATTTT
TRBJ2-7 | TRBV10-3 | many | TRBD1 | CAISGQGRPYEQYF | TGTGCCATCAGTGGACAGGGAAGACCTTACGAGCAGTACTTC
TRBJ2-1 | TRBV6-5 | few | NA | CATLIHPWGASYNEQFF | TGTGCCACATTGATACACCCATGGGGGGCATCCTACAATGAGCAGTTCTTC
TRBJ2-7 | TRBV7-6 | many | NA | CASSLQVTNYEQYF | TGTGCCAGCAGCTTACAGGTGACAAACTACGAGCAGTACTTC
TRBJ2-7 | TRBV7-9 | many | NA | CASRSQGYEQYF | TGTGCCAGCAGATCACAGGGTTACGAGCAGTACTTC
TRBJ2-2 | TRBV5-5 | NA | TRBD1 | CASSKGATGELFF | TGTGCCAGCAGCAAGGGGGCCACCGGGGAGCTGTTTTTT
TRBJ1-1 | TRBV12-3/TRBV12-4 | few | TRBD1 | CASSGGQGGPLEAFF | TGTGCCAGCAGTGGGGGACAGGGGGGCCCTCTAGAAGCTTTCTTT
TRBJ1-1 | TRBV25-1 | NA | NA | CASSNLDRNTEAFF | TGTGCCAGCAGTAATCTAGACCGGAACACTGAAGCTTTCTTT
TRBJ2-3 | TRBV9 | NA | TRBD2 | CASSAFTSGGPQYF | TGTGCCAGCAGCGCCTTTACTAGCGGGGGTCCCCAGTATTTT
TRBJ2-4 | TRBV5-4 | few | NA | CASGAGTAKNIQYF | TGTGCCAGCGGAGCCGGGACGGCGAAAAACATTCAGTACTTC
TRBJ2-3 | TRBV6-5 | many | NA | CASSYSWTRTDTQYF | TGTGCCAGCAGTTACTCCTGGACGCGGACGGATACGCAGTATTTT